This paragraph reports one T cell receptor beta chain. The germline V gene has CDR1 MNHEY and CDR2 SVGAGI. V was pared by 0 bases and J by 4 bases, with 1 base of the junction left unmatched. This CDR3 has 15 amino acids. The record originates from a study of cytomegalovirus exposure and HLA in healthy donors. The PCR had 60 Vbeta and 13 Jbeta primers. The protocol was immunoSEQ multiplex PCR, while the TCRdb copy is restricted to in-frame clones and leaves out a portion. Found here are around 150,000 clones, around three quarters of them singletons; the top ten hold 2.5% to 4%. This chain links TRBV6-5 with TRBJ1-2; TRBD1 matches 11 bases. The TCR originated in a man aged 40-55 years in good health and CMV-seronegative. Sample: PBMCs. The CDR3 sequence: CASSYSGTGGYGYTF. The DNA for the CDR3 is TGTGCCAGCAGTTACTCCGGGACAGGGGGCTATGGCTACACCTTC.